This T cell receptor beta chain was obtained from a study of circulating CD8 cells and anti-PD-1 response in melanoma. Study background: Patients received intravenous nivolumab, 3 mg/kg, every 2 weeks.

Regarding this clonotype: The antigen remains unidentified.

Each library started from around 14 ng of total RNA using the QIAseq Immune Repertoire TCR panel. From the reads, TCRdb called clonotypes with MiXCR, one entry per CDR3 protein. The table lists a few hundred distinct CDR3 sequences, 7.5% to 10% of them singletons, with around 62% in the top ten. Regarding the study as a whole: Tumor reactivity was tested by peptide assays on expanded sorted subsets.

Looked up from germline, CDR1 is MDHEN and CDR2 is SYDVKM. Trimming left V 3 bases short and J 9 bases short, with 10 bases between. The CDR3 is 12 residues long. Sorting of live CD3+CD8+TCRalphabeta+ cells by PD-1 and/or TIGIT gave four subsets. The specimen comprised CD8+ T cells from PBMCs, sampled at baseline or after one month of anti-PD-1 therapy (not recorded which). The receptor was isolated from a human donor with melanoma. V gene TRBV28 combines with J gene TRBJ2-3; D perhaps matches TRBD2 (5 bases). The CDR3 DNA reads as TGTGCCAGCAGTTTTGAGGGCCCGACGCAGTATTTT. It is translated as CASSFEGPTQYF.